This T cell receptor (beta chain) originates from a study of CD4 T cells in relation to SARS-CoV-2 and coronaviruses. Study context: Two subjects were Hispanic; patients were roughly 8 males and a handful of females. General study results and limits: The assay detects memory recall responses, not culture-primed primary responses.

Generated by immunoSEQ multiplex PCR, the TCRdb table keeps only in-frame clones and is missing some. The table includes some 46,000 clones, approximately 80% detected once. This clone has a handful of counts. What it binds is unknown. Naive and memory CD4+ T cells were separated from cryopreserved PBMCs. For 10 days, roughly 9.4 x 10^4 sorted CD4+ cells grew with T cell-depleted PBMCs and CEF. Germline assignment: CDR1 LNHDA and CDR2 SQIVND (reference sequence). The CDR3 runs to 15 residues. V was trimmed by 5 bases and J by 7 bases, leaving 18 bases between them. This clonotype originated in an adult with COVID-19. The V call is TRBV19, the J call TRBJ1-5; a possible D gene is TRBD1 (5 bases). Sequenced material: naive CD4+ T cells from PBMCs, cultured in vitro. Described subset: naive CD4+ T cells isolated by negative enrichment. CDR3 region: CASSGTGAVTQPQHF. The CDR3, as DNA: TGTGCCAGTAGTGGAACCGGGGCAGTCACACAGCCCCAGCATTTT.